This T cell receptor (beta chain) was captured in a study of blood T cell repertoires in COVID-19. V lost 7 bases to trimming and J lost 8 bases; unmatched junction nucleotides: 5. CDR1 and CDR2 from the germline V gene are SGHRS and YFSETQ. This CDR3 has 13 residues. Seattle's cohort entered during active infection and was followed longitudinally. This clone was found once. The authors' processing: For nucleated cells, counts were estimated from reference gene primer amplification. Repertoires were generated with immunoSEQ multiplex PCR, while TCRdb's copy carries only in-frame clones and drops some. V and J calls and clone size follow that table, whereas D and trimming were derived from the DNA. Among over 200,000 clones listed, around 89% were seen once.

The chain couples TRBV5-1 to TRBJ2-1; 11 bases are a match to TRBD1. Sequencing was performed on peripheral blood. This receptor was identified in a man aged 25-45 years with COVID-19, enrolled during active disease. CDR3 in DNA: TGCGCCAGCTGGACAGGGGGCATGGATGAGCAGTTCTTC. It yields the protein CASWTGGMDEQFF.